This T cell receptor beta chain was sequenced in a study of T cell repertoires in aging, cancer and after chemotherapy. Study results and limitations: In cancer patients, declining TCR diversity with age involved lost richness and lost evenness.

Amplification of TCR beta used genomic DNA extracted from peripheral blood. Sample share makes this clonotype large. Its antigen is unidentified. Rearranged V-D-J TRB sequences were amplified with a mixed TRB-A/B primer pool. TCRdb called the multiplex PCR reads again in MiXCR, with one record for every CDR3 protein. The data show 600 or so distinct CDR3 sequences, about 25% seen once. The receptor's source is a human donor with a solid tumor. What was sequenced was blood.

CDR3 DNA: TGTGCCAGCAGCTTGTGGGGGGCAGGGAACTATGGCTACACCTTC. Its translation is CASSLWGAGNYGYTF. V and J are TRBV5-6 and TRBJ1-2; D might be TRBD1 (6 bases). V was pared by 1 base and J by 2 bases, with 12 bases between. Germline loops: CDR1 SGHDT, CDR2 YYEEEE. CDR3 length equals 15 residues.